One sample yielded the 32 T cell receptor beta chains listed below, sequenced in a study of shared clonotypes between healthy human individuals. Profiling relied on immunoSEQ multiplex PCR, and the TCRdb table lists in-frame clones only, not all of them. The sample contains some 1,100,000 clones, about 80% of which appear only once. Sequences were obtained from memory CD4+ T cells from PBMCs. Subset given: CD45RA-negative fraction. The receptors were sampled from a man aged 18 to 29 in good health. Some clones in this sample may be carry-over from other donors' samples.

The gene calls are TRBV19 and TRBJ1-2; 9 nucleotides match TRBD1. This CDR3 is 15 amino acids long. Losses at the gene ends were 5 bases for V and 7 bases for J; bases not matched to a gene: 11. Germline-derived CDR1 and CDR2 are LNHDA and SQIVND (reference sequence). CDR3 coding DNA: TGTGCCAGTAGTTCGGACAGGGGAAGTCGCGGTGGCTACACCTTC. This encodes CASSSDRGSRGGYTF.

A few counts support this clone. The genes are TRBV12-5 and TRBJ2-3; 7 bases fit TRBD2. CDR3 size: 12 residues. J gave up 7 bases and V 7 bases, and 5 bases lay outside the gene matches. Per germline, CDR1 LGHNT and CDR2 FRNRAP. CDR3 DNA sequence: TGTGCTAGTGCTATGGGAGGGAATACGCAGTATTTT. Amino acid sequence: CASAMGGNTQYF.

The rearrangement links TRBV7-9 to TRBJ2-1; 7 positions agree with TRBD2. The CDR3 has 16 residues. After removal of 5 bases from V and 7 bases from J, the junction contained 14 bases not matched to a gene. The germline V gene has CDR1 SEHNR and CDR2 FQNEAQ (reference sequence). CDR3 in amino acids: CASSPAGGRALNEQFF. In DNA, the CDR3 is TGTGCCAGCAGCCCCGCTGGGGGGAGGGCCCTAAATGAGCAGTTCTTC.

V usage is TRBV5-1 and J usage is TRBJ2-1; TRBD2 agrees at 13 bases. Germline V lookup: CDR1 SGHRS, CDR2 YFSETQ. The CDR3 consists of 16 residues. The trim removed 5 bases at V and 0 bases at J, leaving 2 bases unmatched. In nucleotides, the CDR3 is TGCGCCAGCAGGCGGACTAGCGGGAGCTCCTACAATGAGCAGTTCTTC. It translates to CASRRTSGSSYNEQFF.

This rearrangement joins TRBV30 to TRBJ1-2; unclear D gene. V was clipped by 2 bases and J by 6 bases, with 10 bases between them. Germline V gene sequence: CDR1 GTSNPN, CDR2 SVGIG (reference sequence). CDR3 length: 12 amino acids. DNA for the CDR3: TGTGCCTGGAGTCCCGGAGGTCATGGCTACACCTTC. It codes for CAWSPGGHGYTF.

The CDR3 nucleotides are TGTGCCAGCAGCACAGAAGGACTCAGGGGCACTGAAGCTTTCTTT. Protein sequence: CASSTEGLRGTEAFF. The chain couples TRBV5-8 to TRBJ1-1, with D possibly matching TRBD1 (6 bases). The germline V and J ends were trimmed by 4 bases and 4 bases, with 17 bases remaining between them. CDR1 is SGHTS and CDR2 is YDEGEE in the germline V gene. The CDR3 covers 15 residues.

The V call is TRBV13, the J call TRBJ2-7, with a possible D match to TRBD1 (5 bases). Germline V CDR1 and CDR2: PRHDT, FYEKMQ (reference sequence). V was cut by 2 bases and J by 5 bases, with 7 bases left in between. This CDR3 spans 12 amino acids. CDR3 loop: CASSLKGNEQYF. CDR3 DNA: TGTGCCAGCAGCTTAAAGGGGAACGAGCAGTACTTC.

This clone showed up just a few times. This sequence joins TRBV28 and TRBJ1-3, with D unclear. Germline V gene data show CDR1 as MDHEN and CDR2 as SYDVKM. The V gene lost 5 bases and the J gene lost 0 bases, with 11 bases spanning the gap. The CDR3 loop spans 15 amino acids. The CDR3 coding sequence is TGTGCCAGCAGTCCCAGGTTTCCCTCTGGAAACACCATATATTTT. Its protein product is CASSPRFPSGNTIYF. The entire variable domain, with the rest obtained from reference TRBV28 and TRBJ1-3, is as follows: DVKVTQSSRYLVKRTGEKVFLECVQDMDHENMFWYRQDPGLGLRLIYFSYDVKMKEKGDIPEGYSVSREKKERFSLILESASTNQTSMYLCASSPRFPSGNTIYFGEGSWLTVV.

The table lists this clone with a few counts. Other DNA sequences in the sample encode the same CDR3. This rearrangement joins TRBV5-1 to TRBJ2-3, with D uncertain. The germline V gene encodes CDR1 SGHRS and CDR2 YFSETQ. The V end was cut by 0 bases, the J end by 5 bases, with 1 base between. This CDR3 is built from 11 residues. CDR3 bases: TGCGCCAGCAGCTTGGAAGATACGCAGTATTTT. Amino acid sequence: CASSLEDTQYF. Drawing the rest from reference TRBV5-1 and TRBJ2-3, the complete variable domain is KAGVTQTPRYLIKTRGQQVTLSCSPISGHRSVSWYQQTPGQGLQFLFEYFSETQRNKGNFPGRFSGRQFSNSRSEMNVSTLELGDSALYLCASSLEDTQYFGPGTRLTVL.

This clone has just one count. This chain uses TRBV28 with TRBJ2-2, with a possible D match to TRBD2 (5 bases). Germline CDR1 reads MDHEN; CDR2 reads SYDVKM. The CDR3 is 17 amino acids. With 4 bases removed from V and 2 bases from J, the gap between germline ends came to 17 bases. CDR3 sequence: CASSSGMVGSNTGELFF. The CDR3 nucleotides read TGTGCCAGCAGTTCGGGGATGGTCGGTAGTAACACCGGGGAGCTGTTTTTT.

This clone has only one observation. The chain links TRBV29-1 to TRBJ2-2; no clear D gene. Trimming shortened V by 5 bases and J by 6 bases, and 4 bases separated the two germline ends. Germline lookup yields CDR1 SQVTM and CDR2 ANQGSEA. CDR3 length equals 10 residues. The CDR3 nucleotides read TGCAGCGTTCGGGCCGGGGAGCTGTTTTTT. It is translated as CSVRAGELFF.

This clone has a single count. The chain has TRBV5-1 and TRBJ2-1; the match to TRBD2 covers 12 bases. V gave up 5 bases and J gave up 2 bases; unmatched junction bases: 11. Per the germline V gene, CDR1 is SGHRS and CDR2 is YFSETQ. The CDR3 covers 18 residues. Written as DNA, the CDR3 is TGCGCCAGCAGTCGATCGCTAGCGGGAGGGCCTACCTACAATGAGCAGTTCTTC. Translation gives CASSRSLAGGPTYNEQFF.

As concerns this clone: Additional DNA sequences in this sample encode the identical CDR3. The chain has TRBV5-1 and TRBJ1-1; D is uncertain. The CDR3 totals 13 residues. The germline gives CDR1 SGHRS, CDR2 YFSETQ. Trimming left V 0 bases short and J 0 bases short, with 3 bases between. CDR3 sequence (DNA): TGCGCCAGCAGCTTGGGATTGAACACTGAAGCTTTCTTT. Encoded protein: CASSLGLNTEAFF.

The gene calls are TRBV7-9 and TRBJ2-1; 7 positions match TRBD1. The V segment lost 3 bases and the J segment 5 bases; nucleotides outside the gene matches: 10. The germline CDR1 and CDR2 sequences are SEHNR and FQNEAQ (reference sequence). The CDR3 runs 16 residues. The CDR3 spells CASSFYTGVRHNEQFF. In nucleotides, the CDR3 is TGTGCCAGCAGCTTCTACACAGGGGTGCGGCACAATGAGCAGTTCTTC.

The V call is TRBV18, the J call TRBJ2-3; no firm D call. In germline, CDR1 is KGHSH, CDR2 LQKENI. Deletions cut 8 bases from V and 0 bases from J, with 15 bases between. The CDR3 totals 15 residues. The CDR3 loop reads CASTRRVSSTDTQYF. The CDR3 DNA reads TGTGCCAGCACCCGTCGGGTCTCTAGCACAGATACGCAGTATTTT.

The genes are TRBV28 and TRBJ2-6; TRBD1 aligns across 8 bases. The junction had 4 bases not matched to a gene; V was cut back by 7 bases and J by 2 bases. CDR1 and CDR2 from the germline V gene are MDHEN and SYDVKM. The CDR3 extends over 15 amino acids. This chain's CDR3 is CASTLTGAGANVLTF. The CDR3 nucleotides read TGTGCCAGCACCTTGACAGGGGCTGGGGCCAACGTCCTGACTTTC.

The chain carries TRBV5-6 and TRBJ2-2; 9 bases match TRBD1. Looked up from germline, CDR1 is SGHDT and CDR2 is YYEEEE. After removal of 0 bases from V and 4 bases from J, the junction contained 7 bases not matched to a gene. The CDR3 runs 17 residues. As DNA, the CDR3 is TGTGCCAGCAGCTTGGGGGTTCGGGACAGGGTCACCGGGGAGCTGTTTTTT. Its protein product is CASSLGVRDRVTGELFF.

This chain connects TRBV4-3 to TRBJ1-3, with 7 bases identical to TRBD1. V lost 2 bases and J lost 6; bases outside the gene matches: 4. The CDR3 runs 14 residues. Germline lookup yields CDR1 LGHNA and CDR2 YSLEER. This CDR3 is CASSQRDSSNTIYF. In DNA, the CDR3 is TGCGCCAGCAGCCAAAGGGACAGTTCAAACACCATATATTTT.

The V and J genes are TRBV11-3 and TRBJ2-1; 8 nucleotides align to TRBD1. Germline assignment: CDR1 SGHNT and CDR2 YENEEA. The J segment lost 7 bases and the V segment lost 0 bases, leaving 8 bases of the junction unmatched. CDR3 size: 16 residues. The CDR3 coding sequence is TGTGCCAGCAGCTTAGAAAACAGGGGGTGGCGGAATGAGCAGTTCTTC. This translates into CASSLENRGWRNEQFF.

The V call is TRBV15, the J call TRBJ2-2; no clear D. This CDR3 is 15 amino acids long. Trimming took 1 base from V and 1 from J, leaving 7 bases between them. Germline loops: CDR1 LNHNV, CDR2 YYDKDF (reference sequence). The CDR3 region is CATSRVGLNTGELFF. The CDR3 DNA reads TGTGCCACCAGCAGAGTTGGGCTGAACACCGGGGAGCTGTTTTTT.

The CDR3 nucleotides read TGCGCCAGCACAACGGACGGATCTAACTATGGCTACACCTTC. Protein sequence: CASTTDGSNYGYTF. The V and J genes are TRBV5-1 and TRBJ1-2; no reliable D call. With 6 bases removed from V and 0 bases from J, the gap between germline ends came to 12 bases. There are 14 residues in the CDR3. Germline V gene sequence: CDR1 SGHRS, CDR2 YFSETQ.

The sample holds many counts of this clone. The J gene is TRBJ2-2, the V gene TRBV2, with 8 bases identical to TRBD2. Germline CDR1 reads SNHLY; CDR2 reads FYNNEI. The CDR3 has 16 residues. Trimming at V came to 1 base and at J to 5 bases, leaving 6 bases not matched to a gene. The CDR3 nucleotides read TGTGCCAGCAGTGAAGTTGTCGGGAGGGCTACCGGGGAGCTGTTTTTT. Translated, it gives CASSEVVGRATGELFF.

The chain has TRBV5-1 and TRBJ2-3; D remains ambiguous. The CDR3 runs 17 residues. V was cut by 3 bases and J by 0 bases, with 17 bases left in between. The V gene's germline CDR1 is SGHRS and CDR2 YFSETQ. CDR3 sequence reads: CASSSGPTGSSTDTQYF. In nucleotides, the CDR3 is TGCGCCAGCAGCTCGGGCCCGACGGGCTCTAGCACAGATACGCAGTATTTT.

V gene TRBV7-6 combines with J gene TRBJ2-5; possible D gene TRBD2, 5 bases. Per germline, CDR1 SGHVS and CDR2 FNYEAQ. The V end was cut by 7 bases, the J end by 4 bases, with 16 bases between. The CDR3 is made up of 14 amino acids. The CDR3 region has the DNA TGTGCCAGCAATAAAGGGTCGAGCGGAGAGACCCAGTACTTC. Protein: CASNKGSSGETQYF.

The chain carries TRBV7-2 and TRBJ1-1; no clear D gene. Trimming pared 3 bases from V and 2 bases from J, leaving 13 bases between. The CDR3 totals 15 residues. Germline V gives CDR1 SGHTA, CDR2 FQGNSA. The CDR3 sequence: CASSLMGGRNTEAFF. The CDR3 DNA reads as TGTGCCAGCAGCTTGATGGGTGGCAGAAACACTGAAGCTTTCTTT.

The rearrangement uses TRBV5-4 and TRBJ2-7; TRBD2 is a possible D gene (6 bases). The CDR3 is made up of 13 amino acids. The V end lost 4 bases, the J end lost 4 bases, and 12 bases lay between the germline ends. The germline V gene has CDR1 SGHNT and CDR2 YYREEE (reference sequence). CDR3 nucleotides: TGTGCCAGCAGCATCGGAGGGGTTTACGAGCAGTACTTC. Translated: CASSIGGVYEQYF.

In DNA, the CDR3 is TGTGCCAGCAGTGGGGGGGGCGGTTTCCTCTACGAGCAGTACTTC. Encoded protein: CASSGGGGFLYEQYF. The genes are TRBV2 and TRBJ2-7, with D possibly TRBD2 on 7 matching bases. Germline assignment: CDR1 SNHLY and CDR2 FYNNEI. CDR3 length: 15 residues. Trimming left V 4 bases short and J 3 bases short, with 16 bases between.

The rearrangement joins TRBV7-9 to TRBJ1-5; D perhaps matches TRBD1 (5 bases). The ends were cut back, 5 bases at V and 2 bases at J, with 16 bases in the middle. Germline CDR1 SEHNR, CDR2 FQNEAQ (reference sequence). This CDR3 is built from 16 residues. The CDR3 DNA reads TGTGCCAGCAGCCCCTGGCGGGGGGATGGCAATCAGCCCCAGCATTTT. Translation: CASSPWRGDGNQPQHF.

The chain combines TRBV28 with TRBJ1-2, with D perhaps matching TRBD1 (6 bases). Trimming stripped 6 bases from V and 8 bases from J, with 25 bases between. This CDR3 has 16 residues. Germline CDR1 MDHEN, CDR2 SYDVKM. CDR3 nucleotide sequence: TGTGCCAGCAGCTCTGATGACCGGGGGCCCCATCGGGGCTACACCTTC. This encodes CASSSDDRGPHRGYTF.

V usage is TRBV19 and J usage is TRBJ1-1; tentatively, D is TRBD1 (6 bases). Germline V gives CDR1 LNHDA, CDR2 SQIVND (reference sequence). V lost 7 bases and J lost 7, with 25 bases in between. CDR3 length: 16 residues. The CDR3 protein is CASKATGALGENEAFF. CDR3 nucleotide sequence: TGTGCCAGTAAGGCGACGGGGGCCCTGGGCGAAAATGAAGCTTTCTTT.

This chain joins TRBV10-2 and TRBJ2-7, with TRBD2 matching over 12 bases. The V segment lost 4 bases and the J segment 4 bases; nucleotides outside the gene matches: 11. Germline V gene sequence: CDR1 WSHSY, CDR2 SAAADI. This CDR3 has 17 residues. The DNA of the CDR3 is TGCGCCAGCAGTGGCCGGGAGCTAGCGGGAGGGTATTACGAGCAGTACTTC. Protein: CASSGRELAGGYYEQYF.

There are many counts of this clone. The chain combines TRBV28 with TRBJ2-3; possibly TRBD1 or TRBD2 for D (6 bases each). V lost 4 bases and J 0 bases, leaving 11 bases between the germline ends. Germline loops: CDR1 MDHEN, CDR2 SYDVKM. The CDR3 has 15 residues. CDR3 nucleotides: TGTGCCAGCAGTTCCCAGGGGACTAGCACAGATACGCAGTATTTT. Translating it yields CASSSQGTSTDTQYF. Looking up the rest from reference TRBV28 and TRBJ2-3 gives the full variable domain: DVKVTQSSRYLVKRTGEKVFLECVQDMDHENMFWYRQDPGLGLRLIYFSYDVKMKEKGDIPEGYSVSREKKERFSLILESASTNQTSMYLCASSSQGTSTDTQYFGPGTRLTVL.